A single sample gave rise to the 5 T cell receptor beta chains below, sequenced in a study of cytomegalovirus exposure and HLA in healthy donors. The primer mix had 60 Vbeta and 13 Jbeta primers. Using immunoSEQ multiplex PCR, the repertoire was profiled, and TCRdb retains in-frame clones only, with some absent. The table lists fewer than 200,000 clones, about three quarters of them singletons. Sequencing was carried out using PBMCs. These receptors originate from a woman between 25 and 40 years old in good health and CMV-seronegative.

The rearrangement joins TRBV4-2 to TRBJ2-5, with a tentative D call TRBD2 (6 bases). From germline, CDR1 is LGHNA and CDR2 YNFKEQ. V was trimmed by 4 bases and J by 2 bases, leaving 11 bases between them. The CDR3 consists of 14 residues. DNA for the CDR3: TGTGCCAGCAGCCCGGGGACTGGGCAAGAGACCCAGTACTTC. This encodes CASSPGTGQETQYF.

The chain links TRBV7-9 to TRBJ2-5, with TRBD2 identical over 7 bases. This CDR3 has 14 amino acids. V was pared by 2 bases and J by 3 bases, with 3 bases of the junction left unmatched. From germline, CDR1 is SEHNR and CDR2 FQNEAQ (reference sequence). The CDR3 DNA follows: TGTGCCAGCAGCTTAACGGGGAGGGAAGAGACCCAGTACTTC. Its protein is CASSLTGREETQYF.

The genes are TRBV28 and TRBJ2-5; TRBD1 matches 8 bases. V shed 6 bases, J shed 4 bases, and the junction held 7 bases outside the gene matches. Germline V gives CDR1 MDHEN, CDR2 SYDVKM. This CDR3 is built from 14 residues. The DNA of the CDR3 is TGTGCCAGCAGCACGGACAGGGCGAGAGAGACCCAGTACTTC. Amino acids: CASSTDRARETQYF.

This clone has only a few counts. The rearrangement joins TRBV5-1 to TRBJ1-2; 7 bases are shared with TRBD1. Germline lookup yields CDR1 SGHRS and CDR2 YFSETQ. The CDR3 has 15 residues. Trimming cost V 0 bases and J 4 bases; bases outside gene matches: 6. DNA of the CDR3: TGCGCCAGCAGCTTGGAGGACAGGACCATCTATGGCTACACCTTC. Encoded protein: CASSLEDRTIYGYTF.

V gene TRBV7-9 combines with J gene TRBJ1-2; unclear D gene. This CDR3 has 11 residues. V was cut by 10 bases and J by 8 bases, with 14 bases left in between. Germline assignment: CDR1 SEHNR and CDR2 FQNEAQ (reference sequence). This CDR3 is CANGEGDGYTF. CDR3 DNA sequence: TGTGCCAATGGGGAGGGAGACGGCTACACCTTC.